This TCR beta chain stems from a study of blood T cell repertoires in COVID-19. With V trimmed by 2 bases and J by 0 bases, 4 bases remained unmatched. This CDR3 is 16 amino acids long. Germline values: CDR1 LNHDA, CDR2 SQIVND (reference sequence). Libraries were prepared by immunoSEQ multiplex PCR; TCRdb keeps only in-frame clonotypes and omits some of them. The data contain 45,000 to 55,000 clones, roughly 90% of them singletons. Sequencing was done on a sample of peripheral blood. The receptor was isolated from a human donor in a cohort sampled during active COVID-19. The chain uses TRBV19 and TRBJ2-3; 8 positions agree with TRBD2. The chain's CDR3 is CASSIRGGSSTDTQYF. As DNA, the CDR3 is TGTGCCAGTAGTATACGCGGGGGGAGTAGCACAGATACGCAGTATTTT.